These 21 T cell receptor beta chains were sequenced from one sample in a study of OX40 agonist ivuxolimab in advanced cancers. Sequenced by immunoSEQ multiplex PCR; TCRdb stores in-frame clones only, minus some. Among about 76,000 clones, 84% were seen once, and the ten largest hold approximately 7%. The sample in question was CD4+ or CD8+ T cells sorted from blood, obtained in a trial of the OX40 agonist ivuxolimab. The source of these receptors is an adult with an advanced solid tumor such as melanoma, head and neck, liver or kidney cancer.

This clone has only a few counts. This chain links TRBV29-1 with TRBJ1-2; TRBD1 might be the D (6 bases). CDR3 length: 12 amino acids. Trimming removed 0 bases at V and 10 bases at J, with 12 bases between. Germline V gene lookup returns CDR1 SQVTM and CDR2 ANQGSEA. The DNA of the CDR3 is TGCAGCGTTGAAGATCGACAGGATGCCTACACCTTC. Its protein product is CSVEDRQDAYTF.

V gene TRBV19 combines with J gene TRBJ2-1; 7 nucleotides match TRBD2. This CDR3 comprises 15 residues. Losses at the gene ends were 4 bases for V and 5 bases for J; bases not matched to a gene: 8. The V gene's germline CDR1 is LNHDA and CDR2 SQIVND (reference sequence). CDR3 in DNA: TGTGCCAGTAGTAAGAGGGGAGGGAAGGACAATGAGCAGTTCTTC. Its translation is CASSKRGGKDNEQFF.

This chain uses TRBV9 with TRBJ1-6; possibly TRBD1 for D (6 bases). Trimming shortened V by 3 bases and J by 10 bases, and 17 bases separated the two germline ends. The CDR3 spans 15 residues. Germline V gene data show CDR1 as SGDLS and CDR2 as YYNGEE. The CDR3 reads CASSEGEVSLSPLHF. CDR3 nucleotides: TGTGCCAGCAGCGAGGGGGAGGTGTCGCTATCACCCCTCCACTTT.

The chain carries TRBV5-1 and TRBJ2-7, with TRBD1 identical over 8 bases. The J segment lost 5 bases and the V segment lost 5 bases, leaving 9 bases of the junction unmatched. Germline-derived CDR1 and CDR2 are SGHRS and YFSETQ. This CDR3 contains 14 residues. DNA for the CDR3: TGCGCCAGCAGGCCCGACAGGGGCACCAACGAGCAGTACTTC. Its translation: CASRPDRGTNEQYF.

The chain recombines TRBV10-3 with TRBJ1-5; D is unresolved. The CDR3 length is 13 residues. Germline values: CDR1 ENHRY, CDR2 SYGVKD. Trimming stripped 2 bases from V and 6 bases from J, with 8 bases between. The CDR3 region is CAISEGTGQPQHF. CDR3 sequence (DNA): TGTGCCATCAGTGAGGGAACGGGTCAGCCCCAGCATTTT.

The CDR3 DNA reads as TGTGCCAGCAGCCCAGGAGCGGGGGGGCAGTTCTTC. This codes for CASSPGAGGQFF. The chain has TRBV4-2 and TRBJ2-1; 9 bases are a match to TRBD2. The CDR3 contains 12 residues. CDR1 is LGHNA, CDR2 YNFKEQ, per germline. V gave up 4 bases and J gave up 12 bases; unmatched junction bases: 4.

This chain connects TRBV9 to TRBJ2-7, with D perhaps matching TRBD2 (6 bases). This CDR3 spans 14 amino acids. V was trimmed by 4 bases and J by 1 base, leaving 12 bases between them. Germline loops: CDR1 SGDLS, CDR2 YYNGEE. CDR3 region: CASSFTGESYEQYF. CDR3 DNA sequence: TGTGCCAGCAGCTTTACGGGGGAATCCTACGAGCAGTACTTC.

As to this clone: A much larger clone lies a single base off, so this may be a read error. CDR3 bases: TGTGCCAGCAGTAACTACGAGCAGTACTTC. Translated: CASSNYEQYF. V and J are TRBV6-1 and TRBJ2-7; no clear D gene. CDR1 and CDR2 from the germline V gene are MNHNS and SASEGT. Trimming took 5 bases from V and 3 from J, leaving 2 bases between them. This CDR3 has 10 residues.

The V call is TRBV2, the J call TRBJ2-1; D might be TRBD2 (6 bases). V shed 6 bases and J shed 0 bases, with 12 bases lying between them. Per germline, CDR1 SNHLY and CDR2 FYNNEI. The CDR3 loop spans 15 amino acids. The chain's CDR3 is CASRTEGSSYNEQFF. CDR3 bases: TGTGCCAGCAGGACGGAGGGCAGCTCCTACAATGAGCAGTTCTTC.

This clone was counted only a few times. The rearrangement uses TRBV4-2 and TRBJ2-1; the D is unclear. Trimming removed 3 bases from V and 8 bases from J, with 11 bases in between. CDR1 and CDR2 from the germline V gene are LGHNA and YNFKEQ. The CDR3 runs to 13 residues. The CDR3: CASSQGPSDEQFF. CDR3 in DNA: TGTGCCAGCAGCCAGGGTCCCTCGGATGAGCAGTTCTTC.

CDR3 coding DNA: TGTGCCAGCGGATTTCAGGGACAGGGGAACACTGAAGCTTTCTTT. Translated: CASGFQGQGNTEAFF. The gene calls are TRBV6-6 and TRBJ1-1; 9 bases fit TRBD1. This CDR3 has 15 residues. Per germline, CDR1 MNHNY and CDR2 SVGAGI (reference sequence). With V trimmed by 8 bases and J by 1 base, 8 bases remained unmatched.

The CDR3 reads CASSPEAGTYGYTF. As DNA, the CDR3 is TGTGCCAGCAGCCCAGAGGCAGGGACCTATGGCTACACCTTC. The rearrangement links TRBV7-2 to TRBJ1-2, with D perhaps TRBD1 (5 bases). The ends were cut back, 5 bases at V and 4 bases at J, with 14 bases in the middle. Germline CDR1 reads SGHTA; CDR2 reads FQGNSA. This CDR3 is 14 amino acids long.

V and J are TRBV30 and TRBJ2-1; 8 bases are shared with TRBD2. J lost 4 bases, V lost 3 bases, and 11 bases had no gene match. The CDR3 has 16 amino acids. Per germline, CDR1 GTSNPN and CDR2 SVGIG (reference sequence). The CDR3, as DNA: TGTGCCTGGAGGGGGTTTGTAGCGGGAAGGTACAATGAGCAGTTCTTC. Amino acid sequence: CAWRGFVAGRYNEQFF.

This clone has more than one count but fewer than ten. This chain links TRBV11-2 with TRBJ2-2, with D perhaps matching TRBD1 or TRBD2 (5 bases each). Trimming took off 4 bases at V and 6 bases at J, with 15 bases between the two ends. The germline gives CDR1 SGHAT, CDR2 FQNNGV. The CDR3 runs 15 residues. CDR3 sequence reads: CASSSPRGLAGELFF. The CDR3 coding sequence is TGTGCCAGCAGCTCCCCTCGGGGCTTAGCCGGGGAGCTGTTTTTT.

The table lists this clone with a few counts. The chain recombines TRBV5-1 with TRBJ1-2; no clear D. V gave up 4 bases and J gave up 3 bases, with 16 bases separating them. Germline loops: CDR1 SGHRS, CDR2 YFSETQ. The CDR3 consists of 15 residues. CDR3 loop: CASSTEGSGYYGYTF. As DNA, the CDR3 is TGCGCCAGCAGCACGGAGGGATCGGGTTACTATGGCTACACCTTC.

The chain couples TRBV7-2 to TRBJ1-2; D perhaps matches TRBD1 (5 bases). This CDR3 comprises 17 residues. The V gene's germline CDR1 is SGHTA and CDR2 FQGNSA. Trimming took 2 bases from V and 4 from J, leaving 20 bases between them. The CDR3 DNA is TGTGCCAGCAGCTTACGGGCGGCGGGGGGAAAATTCTATGGCTACACCTTC. This sequence encodes CASSLRAAGGKFYGYTF.

This chain links TRBV7-9 with TRBJ2-2; D ambiguous. There are 13 residues in the CDR3. Germline lookup yields CDR1 SEHNR and CDR2 FQNEAQ (reference sequence). V lost 5 bases, J lost 5 bases, and 9 bases lay in between. In DNA form, the CDR3 reads TGTGCCAGCAGCCCCCGGAGTACCGGGGAGCTGTTTTTT. This encodes CASSPRSTGELFF.

The rearrangement links TRBV4-2 to TRBJ1-2; 8 nucleotides line up with TRBD1. CDR3 size: 16 residues. Unmatched junction bases numbered 10, after V lost 5 bases and J lost 2 bases. Germline CDR1 and CDR2: LGHNA and YNFKEQ. The CDR3 spells CASSLAPDRANYGYTF. The DNA for the CDR3 is TGTGCCAGCAGCTTGGCTCCGGACAGGGCCAACTATGGCTACACCTTC.

This sequence joins TRBV29-1 and TRBJ2-2; D is possibly TRBD1 (5 bases). V lost 7 bases and J lost 1, with 10 bases in between. The CDR3 loop spans 13 amino acids. Germline V CDR1 and CDR2: SQVTM, ANQGSEA. The CDR3 bases are TGCAGCGCGCTCGGACAGAACACCGGGGAGCTGTTTTTT. Translation gives CSALGQNTGELFF.

This chain links TRBV4-1 with TRBJ2-5; 7 bases line up with TRBD1. The junction had 6 bases not matched to a gene; V was cut back by 6 bases and J by 2 bases. The CDR3 is made up of 14 amino acids. Germline V CDR1 and CDR2: MGHRA, YSYEKL. This chain's CDR3 is CASRRGRGQETQYF. The DNA for the CDR3 is TGCGCCAGCAGACGCGGCAGGGGGCAAGAGACCCAGTACTTC.

The genes are TRBV4-1 and TRBJ2-5; no reliable D call. Per germline, CDR1 MGHRA and CDR2 YSYEKL. V was trimmed by 0 bases and J by 1 base, leaving 9 bases between them. This CDR3 region has 15 residues. The DNA of the CDR3 is TGCGCCAGCAGCCAAGATGTAAGGGCCCAAGAGACCCAGTACTTC. Translation gives CASSQDVRAQETQYF.